These 25 T cell receptor beta chains share one sample of origin, sequenced in a study of T cell repertoires in cytomegalovirus infection. A single record per CDR3 protein comes from TCRdb applying MiXCR to the reads. Among around 200,000 distinct CDR3 sequences listed, approximately 18% were seen once. Material for sequencing was CD8+ T cells from PBMCs. These receptors were obtained from a human donor in good health (CMV status not recorded). Some clones in this sample may be carry-over from other donors' samples.

The CDR3 DNA is TGTGCCAGCAGTGAATTTGGGGGGGCGAAGACTGAAGCTTTCTTT. This gives the protein CASSEFGGAKTEAFF. The V and J genes are TRBV25-1 and TRBJ1-1; TRBD1 might be the D (6 bases). Looked up from germline, CDR1 is MGHDK and CDR2 is SYGVNS. This CDR3 has 15 residues. V was clipped by 1 base and J by 5 bases, with 14 bases between them. The whole variable domain, filled in from reference TRBV25-1 and TRBJ1-1, reads EADIYQTPRYLVIGTGKKITLECSQTMGHDKMYWYQQDPGMELHLIHYSYGVNSTEKGDLSSESTVSRIRTEHFPLTLESARPSHTSQYLCASSEFGGAKTEAFFGQGTRLTVV.

In this sample, this clonotype turned up once. V gene TRBV29-1 combines with J gene TRBJ2-5, with TRBD2 identical over 9 bases. Trimming removed 6 bases from V and 2 bases from J; junction bases left unmatched: 13. CDR3 length equals 16 residues. From germline, CDR1 is SQVTM and CDR2 ANQGSEA. The CDR3 sequence is CSVPPPLAGPQETQYF. In DNA, the CDR3 is TGCAGCGTCCCACCACCTCTAGCGGGGCCACAAGAGACCCAGTACTTC.

The V and J genes are TRBV20-1 and TRBJ2-3, with a tentative D call TRBD1 (5 bases). The CDR3 has 13 amino acids. CDR1 and CDR2 (germline): DFQATT, SNEGSKA (reference sequence). Trimming removed 6 bases at V and 6 bases at J, with 16 bases between. As DNA, the CDR3 is TGCAGTGCCAGGGTCCGGCCAGCCGATACGCAGTATTTT. Translated, it gives CSARVRPADTQYF.

The V call is TRBV14, the J call TRBJ1-2; D is unclear. CDR1 SGHDN and CDR2 FVKESK come from the germline V gene. The CDR3 runs to 13 residues. V lost 6 bases, J lost 2 bases, and 10 bases lay in between. The CDR3 nucleotides read TGTGCCAGCAGTATCGAAAGGAACTATGGCTACACCTTC. Its protein product is CASSIERNYGYTF.

The V gene is TRBV28, the J gene TRBJ1-6; no reliable D call. The CDR3 runs 16 residues. Trimming removed 6 bases from V and 5 bases from J, with 17 bases in between. Germline CDR1 and CDR2: MDHEN and SYDVKM. The CDR3 coding sequence is TGTGCCAGCAGAGTAGTAGACGGGATCAATAATTCACCCCTCCACTTT. It encodes CASRVVDGINNSPLHF.

The chain links TRBV7-6 to TRBJ2-7, with TRBD1 identical over 9 bases. Per germline, CDR1 SGHVS and CDR2 FNYEAQ. The J segment lost 1 base and the V segment lost 1 base, leaving 2 bases of the junction unmatched. The CDR3 covers 15 residues. As DNA, the CDR3 is TGTGCCAGCAGCTTAGAAGGGACAGGGTCCTACGAGCAGTACTTC. Translation gives CASSLEGTGSYEQYF.

The chain couples TRBV7-9 to TRBJ1-2; 7 bases are a match to TRBD1. The CDR3 totals 15 residues. Germline V gives CDR1 SEHNR, CDR2 FQNEAQ (reference sequence). V dropped 5 bases and J dropped 4; count of bases not matched to a gene: 10. The CDR3 loop reads CASSLITDRSYGYTF. The CDR3 nucleotides read TGTGCCAGCAGCCTCATAACGGACAGGAGCTATGGCTACACCTTC.

The rearrangement uses TRBV7-2 and TRBJ2-3; a weak D match, TRBD2 (5 bases). V lost 1 base and J lost 2, with 13 bases in between. The length of the CDR3 is 16 residues. Germline CDR1 SGHTA, CDR2 FQGNSA. CDR3 sequence: CASSLVGGGATDTQYF. The CDR3 DNA sequence: TGTGCCAGCAGCTTAGTTGGCGGAGGAGCCACAGATACGCAGTATTTT.

V and J are TRBV28 and TRBJ1-6; no firm D call. Trimming took off 2 bases at V and 2 bases at J, with 13 bases between the two ends. The length of the CDR3 is 17 residues. CDR1 and CDR2 from the germline V gene are MDHEN and SYDVKM. DNA for the CDR3: TGTGCCAGCAGTTTACCAGTGGTGAGAACCTATAATTCACCCCTCCACTTT. As protein: CASSLPVVRTYNSPLHF.

The chain is built from TRBV29-1 and TRBJ2-3, with D unclear. Trimming removed 8 bases at V and 0 bases at J, with 18 bases between. The germline V gene encodes CDR1 SQVTM and CDR2 ANQGSEA. The CDR3 is 15 amino acids. The CDR3 is CSPPFHVLSTDTQYF. The CDR3 DNA follows: TGCAGCCCCCCATTTCATGTTCTTAGCACAGATACGCAGTATTTT.

V and J are TRBV7-6 and TRBJ2-7; 7 bases agree with TRBD1. This CDR3 is built from 13 residues. In germline, CDR1 is SGHVS, CDR2 FNYEAQ. J lost 6 bases, V lost 1 base, and 3 bases had no gene match. The CDR3 DNA is TGTGCCAGCAGCTTAGGACAGGGCGGCGAGCAGTACTTC. Protein: CASSLGQGGEQYF.

The table lists this clonotype with a count of one. CDR3 protein: CSVGFDNEQFF. CDR3 DNA sequence: TGCAGTGTGGGCTTTGACAATGAGCAGTTCTTC. The rearrangement links TRBV20-1 to TRBJ2-1; D ambiguous. The V end lost 7 bases, the J end lost 5 bases, and 9 bases lay between the germline ends. CDR1 is DFQATT and CDR2 is SNEGSKA in the germline V gene (reference sequence). CDR3 length: 11 amino acids.

This clonotype was seen more than once but under ten times. The rearrangement joins TRBV14 to TRBJ1-1, with TRBD1 as a possible D gene (5 bases). CDR3 size: 15 residues. Trimming left V 1 base short and J 3 bases short, with 12 bases between. The germline gives CDR1 SGHDN, CDR2 FVKESK. The CDR3, as DNA: TGTGCCAGCAGCCAAGGAAGGGGTTTCGACACTGAAGCTTTCTTT. It yields the protein CASSQGRGFDTEAFF.

This clonotype was detected only a few times. The chain carries TRBV11-3 and TRBJ2-1, with 14 positions matching TRBD2. The CDR3 has 15 residues. With V trimmed by 3 bases and J by 6 bases, 1 base remained unmatched. Germline V CDR1 and CDR2: SGHNT, YENEEA. CDR3 in amino acids: CASSLGTSGGNEQFF. CDR3 DNA: TGTGCCAGCAGCTTGGGGACTAGCGGGGGCAATGAGCAGTTCTTC.

The chain employs TRBV7-2 and TRBJ2-1; no clear D. The CDR3 is made up of 14 amino acids. The germline CDR1 and CDR2 sequences are SGHTA and FQGNSA. Trimming removed 3 bases at V and 2 bases at J, with 8 bases between. This CDR3 reads CASSFRTTYNEQFF. CDR3 DNA sequence: TGTGCCAGCAGCTTTAGGACCACCTACAATGAGCAGTTCTTC.

The gene calls are TRBV30 and TRBJ2-5; no reliable D call. Deletions cut 3 bases from V and 1 base from J, with 9 bases between. The CDR3 totals 13 residues. Germline-derived CDR1 and CDR2 are GTSNPN and SVGIG (reference sequence). The CDR3 is CAWSPSAQETQYF. The DNA of the CDR3 is TGTGCCTGGAGCCCCTCAGCCCAAGAGACCCAGTACTTC.

This clonotype was seen only a few times. The CDR3 reads CSVVGQSSYEQYF. DNA for the CDR3: TGCAGCGTTGTGGGGCAGAGTTCCTACGAGCAGTACTTC. The chain employs TRBV29-1 and TRBJ2-7, with D possibly being TRBD1 (5 bases). Between the trimmed V and J ends, which lost 4 bases and 1 base, there was a span of 11 bases. Germline-derived CDR1 and CDR2 are SQVTM and ANQGSEA. The CDR3 is 13 residues long.

This clonotype has only a few counts. This sequence joins TRBV28 and TRBJ1-4; 7 bases align to TRBD1. After removal of 5 bases from V and 4 bases from J, the junction contained 4 bases not matched to a gene. Germline V gives CDR1 MDHEN, CDR2 SYDVKM. The CDR3 loop spans 14 amino acids. DNA of the CDR3: TGTGCCAGCAGTCCACGACAGGGTAATGAAAAACTGTTTTTT. It yields the protein CASSPRQGNEKLFF.

The chain has TRBV20-1 and TRBJ2-7, with D possibly matching TRBD2 (7 bases). CDR3 size: 14 residues. In germline, CDR1 is DFQATT, CDR2 SNEGSKA (reference sequence). The ends were cut back, 0 bases at V and 3 bases at J, with 12 bases in the middle. Here the CDR3 DNA reads TGCAGTGCTAGAGATCGGGGGGCTGGCTACGAGCAGTACTTC. Its protein is CSARDRGAGYEQYF.

The chain carries TRBV6-1 and TRBJ2-2; D not certain. Germline V lookup: CDR1 MNHNS, CDR2 SASEGT. V lost 5 bases to trimming and J lost 4 bases, with 11 bases between them. The CDR3 runs to 14 residues. The CDR3 spells CASSFALGTGELFF. For the CDR3, the DNA is TGTGCCAGCAGTTTTGCTCTAGGCACCGGGGAGCTGTTTTTT.

This clonotype was counted a single time. CDR3 nucleotide sequence: TGTGCCAGTATCACCCGGGACAGGTCCGCTAACTATGGCTACACCTTC. It yields the protein CASITRDRSANYGYTF. The chain links TRBV19 to TRBJ1-2; 8 bases align to TRBD1. Germline V lookup: CDR1 LNHDA, CDR2 SQIVND (reference sequence). This CDR3 has 16 amino acids. V gave up 7 bases and J gave up 0 bases; unmatched junction bases: 10.

The chain employs TRBV7-2 and TRBJ1-5; D may be TRBD1 (5 bases). This CDR3 is 13 amino acids long. The V gene lost 8 bases and the J gene lost 4 bases, with 12 bases spanning the gap. The germline CDR1 and CDR2 sequences are SGHTA and FQGNSA. The chain's CDR3 is CASGDGGNQPQHF. DNA of the CDR3: TGTGCCAGCGGAGATGGGGGGAATCAGCCCCAGCATTTT.

This clonotype came up a few times. The chain recombines TRBV7-8 with TRBJ2-1; TRBD2 matches at 16 bases. This CDR3 is built from 21 residues. Germline assignment: CDR1 SGHVS and CDR2 FQNEAQ. Trimming at V came to 0 bases and at J to 1 base, leaving 9 bases not matched to a gene. For the CDR3, the DNA is TGTGCCAGCAGCTTAGCTTTATGGGGGACTAGCGGGGGGGAATCCTACAATGAGCAGTTCTTC. It codes for CASSLALWGTSGGESYNEQFF.

Points on this clonotype: The junction shows a germline mismatch at one end, possibly a read error. The chain is built from TRBV6-2 or TRBV6-3 and TRBJ2-6; tentative D call: TRBD2 (6 bases). The V gene's germline CDR1 is MNHEY and CDR2 SVGEGT. CDR3 length: 17 amino acids. The chain's CDR3 is CTSSPGGFRSGANVLTF. The CDR3 DNA reads as TGTACCAGCAGCCCCGGGGGTTTCCGCTCTGGGGCCAACGTCCTGACTTTC.

This clonotype has a handful of counts. V and J are TRBV14 and TRBJ2-3; 16 bases are shared with TRBD2. CDR1 SGHDN and CDR2 FVKESK come from the germline V gene. V lost 3 bases, J lost 4 bases, and 13 bases stayed unmatched. The CDR3 extends over 20 amino acids. The CDR3, as DNA: TGTGCCAGCAGCCACCTGCCCCCGGGACTAGCGGGGGGGCTATCAGATACGCAGTATTTT. Translating gives CASSHLPPGLAGGLSDTQYF.